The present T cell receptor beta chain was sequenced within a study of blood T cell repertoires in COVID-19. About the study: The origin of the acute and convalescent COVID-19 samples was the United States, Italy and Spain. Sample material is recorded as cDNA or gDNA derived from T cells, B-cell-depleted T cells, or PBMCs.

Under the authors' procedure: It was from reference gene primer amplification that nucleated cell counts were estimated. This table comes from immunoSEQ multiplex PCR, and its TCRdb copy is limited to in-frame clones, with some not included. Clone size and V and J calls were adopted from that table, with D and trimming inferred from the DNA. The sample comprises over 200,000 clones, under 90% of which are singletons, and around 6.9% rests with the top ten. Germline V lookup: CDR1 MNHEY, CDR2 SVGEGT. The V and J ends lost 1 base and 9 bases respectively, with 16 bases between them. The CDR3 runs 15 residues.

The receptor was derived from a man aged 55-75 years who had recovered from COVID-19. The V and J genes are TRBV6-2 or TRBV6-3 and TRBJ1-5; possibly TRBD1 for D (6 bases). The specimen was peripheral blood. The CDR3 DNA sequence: TGTGCCAGCAGTTACTTCTCGGGACACCTATGGCCCCAGCATTTT. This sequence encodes CASSYFSGHLWPQHF.